This TCR beta chain was recovered during a study of T cell changes during pregnancy in multiple sclerosis. Assay: immunoSEQ multiplex PCR; the TCRdb copy retains only in-frame clones and omits some. This sample has about 100,000 clones, with 90% to 95% found just once. J gave up 6 bases and V 5 bases, and 5 bases lay outside the gene matches. Germline V CDR1 and CDR2: LGHNA, YSLEER. This CDR3 has 15 amino acids. The chain employs TRBV4-3 and TRBJ2-1; 12 positions match TRBD2. This clonotype was obtained from a female donor with multiple sclerosis, enrolled in a pregnancy study. Source: peripheral blood, taken before pregnancy. Here the CDR3 reads CASSWTSGMINEQFF. The CDR3 nucleotides are TGCGCCAGCAGCTGGACTAGCGGGATGATCAATGAGCAGTTCTTC.